The 5 T cell receptor beta chains reported below all come from one sample, sequenced in a study of beta chain features in type 1 diabetes. Sequenced material consisted of expressed TCRB transcripts (all of the isolated RNA was reverse transcribed). Assay: immunoSEQ multiplex PCR; the TCRdb copy retains only in-frame clones and omits some. Among 150,000 to 160,000 clones listed, 11% were seen once. The material sequenced was central memory CD4+ T cells from blood. These receptors were obtained from a man aged 18 to 29 in good health.

The chain couples TRBV9 to TRBJ2-7; 8 bases are a match to TRBD1. V was clipped by 2 bases and J by 2 bases; unmatched bases: 3. This CDR3 comprises 14 residues. Germline V gene data show CDR1 as SGDLS and CDR2 as YYNGEE. The CDR3 DNA sequence: TGTGCCAGCAGCGTCCAGACAGGGGCCTACGAGCAGTACTTC. Translation gives CASSVQTGAYEQYF.

V is TRBV4-2 and J is TRBJ2-7; the D is unclear. In germline, CDR1 is LGHNA, CDR2 YNFKEQ. Trimming stripped 0 bases from V and 4 bases from J, with 7 bases between. The CDR3 extends over 13 amino acids. The CDR3 nucleotides are TGTGCCAGCAGCCAAGATAAGGAGTACGAGCAGTACTTC. Encoded protein: CASSQDKEYEQYF.

This clone has a handful of counts. The chain employs TRBV25-1 and TRBJ2-7; D perhaps matches TRBD2 (7 bases). Trimming took 3 bases from V and 3 from J, leaving 18 bases between them. Germline V lookup: CDR1 MGHDK, CDR2 SYGVNS. The CDR3 is 16 amino acids. The DNA of the CDR3 is TGTGCCAGCAGTGACCCCTTCGCGGGGGCCCGCTACGAGCAGTACTTC. It yields the protein CASSDPFAGARYEQYF.

There are a few counts of this clone. The rearrangement links TRBV7-9 to TRBJ1-2; D is unresolved. Germline-derived CDR1 and CDR2 are SEHNR and FQNEAQ (reference sequence). V dropped 4 bases and J dropped 1 base, with 16 bases sitting between them. The CDR3 loop spans 16 amino acids. CDR3 sequence: CASSSSKGDGNYGYTF. CDR3 in DNA: TGTGCCAGCAGCTCGAGTAAGGGAGACGGTAACTATGGCTACACCTTC.

This clone was found a few times. The chain recombines TRBV11-2 with TRBJ2-1; 13 bases align to TRBD2. The ends lost 3 bases at V and 6 bases at J; junction bases unmatched: 5. This CDR3 contains 16 residues. Germline V gives CDR1 SGHAT, CDR2 FQNNGV. The DNA for the CDR3 is TGTGCCAGCAGCTTTCGGGGACTAGCGGGGACCAATGAGCAGTTCTTC. It codes for CASSFRGLAGTNEQFF.